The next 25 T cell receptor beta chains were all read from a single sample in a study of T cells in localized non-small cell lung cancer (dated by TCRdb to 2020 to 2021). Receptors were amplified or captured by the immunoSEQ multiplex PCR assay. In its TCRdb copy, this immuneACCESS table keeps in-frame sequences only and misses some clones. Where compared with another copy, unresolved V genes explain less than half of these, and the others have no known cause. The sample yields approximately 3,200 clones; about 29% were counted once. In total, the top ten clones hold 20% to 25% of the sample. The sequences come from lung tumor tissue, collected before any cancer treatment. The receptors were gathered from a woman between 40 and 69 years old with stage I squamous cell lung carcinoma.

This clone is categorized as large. CDR3 bases: TGTGCCAGCCGTCTAGGGAGGTACAACTATGGCTACACCTTC. The encoded protein is CASRLGRYNYGYTF. The V and J genes are TRBV11-3 and TRBJ1-2; no firm D call. Germline V gene sequence: CDR1 SGHNT, CDR2 YENEEA. The ends were cut back, 8 bases at V and 2 bases at J, with 15 bases in the middle. The CDR3 contains 14 residues.

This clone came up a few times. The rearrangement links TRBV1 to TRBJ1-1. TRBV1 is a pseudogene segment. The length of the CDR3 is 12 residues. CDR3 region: CASSQDVEEAFF. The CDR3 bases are TGCGCCAGCAGCCAAGATGTTGAGGAAGCTTTCTTT.

CDR3 nucleotides: TGTGCCAGCAGCCAAGCTCCAGGGGGCGCAGGGGGATACACTGAAGCTTTCTTT. Translation gives CASSQAPGGAGGYTEAFF. The chain combines TRBV14 with TRBJ1-1; 8 bases are shared with TRBD1. The V and J ends lost 1 base and 3 bases, in that order; junction bases with no gene match: 13. CDR3 length: 18 amino acids. Germline CDR1 and CDR2: SGHDN and FVKESK.

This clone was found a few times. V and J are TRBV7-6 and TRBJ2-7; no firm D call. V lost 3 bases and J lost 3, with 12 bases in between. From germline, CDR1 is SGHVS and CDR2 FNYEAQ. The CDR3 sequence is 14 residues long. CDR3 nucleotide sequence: TGTGCCAGCAGCTTGGTGGGGAAAGGCTACGAGCAGTACTTC. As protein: CASSLVGKGYEQYF.

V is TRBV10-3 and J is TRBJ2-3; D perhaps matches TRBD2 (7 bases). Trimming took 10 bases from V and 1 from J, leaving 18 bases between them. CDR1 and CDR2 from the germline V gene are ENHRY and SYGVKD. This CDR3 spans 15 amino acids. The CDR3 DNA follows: TGTGCCAGTGTGGGGGGGGGCCTCGGCACAGATACGCAGTATTTT. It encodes CASVGGGLGTDTQYF.

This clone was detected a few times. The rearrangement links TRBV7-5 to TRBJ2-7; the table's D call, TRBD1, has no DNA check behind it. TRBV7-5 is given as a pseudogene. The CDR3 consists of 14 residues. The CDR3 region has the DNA TGTGCCAGCAGCCTGACAGGGGGCCCAACCGAGCAGTACTTC. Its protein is CASSLTGGPTEQYF.

CDR3 DNA sequence: TGCGCCAGCAGCTTGGACAGGGTGGGGAACACTGAAGCTTTCTTT. Its translation is CASSLDRVGNTEAFF. The gene calls are TRBV5-1 and TRBJ1-1, with a possible D match to TRBD1 (6 bases). CDR1 and CDR2 from the germline V gene are SGHRS and YFSETQ. V shed 0 bases and J shed 1 base, with 10 bases lying between them. CDR3 length: 15 residues. The full variable domain, completed using reference TRBV5-1 and TRBJ1-1, is KAGVTQTPRYLIKTRGQQVTLSCSPISGHRSVSWYQQTPGQGLQFLFEYFSETQRNKGNFPGRFSGRQFSNSRSEMNVSTLELGDSALYLCASSLDRVGNTEAFFGQGTRLTVV.

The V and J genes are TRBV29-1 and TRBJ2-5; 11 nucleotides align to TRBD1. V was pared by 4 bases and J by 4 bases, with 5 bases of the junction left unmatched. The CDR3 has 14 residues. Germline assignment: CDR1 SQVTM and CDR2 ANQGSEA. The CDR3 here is CSVARTGGAETQYF. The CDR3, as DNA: TGCAGCGTTGCCCGGACAGGGGGCGCAGAGACCCAGTACTTC.

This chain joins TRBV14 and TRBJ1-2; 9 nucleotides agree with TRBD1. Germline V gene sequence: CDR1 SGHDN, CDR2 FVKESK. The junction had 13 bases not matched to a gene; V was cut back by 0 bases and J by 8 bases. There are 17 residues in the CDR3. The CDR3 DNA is TGTGCCAGCAGCCAAGATAGTTGGACAGGGGCCTTCGGAGGCTACACCTTC. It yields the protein CASSQDSWTGAFGGYTF.

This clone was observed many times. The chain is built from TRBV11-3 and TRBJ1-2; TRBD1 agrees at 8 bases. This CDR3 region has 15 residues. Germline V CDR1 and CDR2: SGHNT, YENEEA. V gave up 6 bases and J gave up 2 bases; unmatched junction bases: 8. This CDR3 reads CASSLAQGANYGYTF. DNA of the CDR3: TGTGCCAGCAGTTTGGCCCAGGGGGCGAACTATGGCTACACCTTC.

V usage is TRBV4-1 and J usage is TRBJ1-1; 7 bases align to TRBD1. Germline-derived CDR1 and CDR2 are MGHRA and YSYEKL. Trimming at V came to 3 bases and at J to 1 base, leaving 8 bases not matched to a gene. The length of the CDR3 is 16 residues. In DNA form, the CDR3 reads TGCGCCAGCAGCCACCGCAGACAGGGTACGAACACTGAAGCTTTCTTT. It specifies CASSHRRQGTNTEAFF.

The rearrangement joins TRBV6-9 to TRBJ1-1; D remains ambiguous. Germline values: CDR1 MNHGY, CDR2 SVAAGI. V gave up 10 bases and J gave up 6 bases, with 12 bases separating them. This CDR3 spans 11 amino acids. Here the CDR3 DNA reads TGTGCCATCAGACGCGGCGCTGAAGCTTTCTTT. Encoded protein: CAIRRGAEAFF.

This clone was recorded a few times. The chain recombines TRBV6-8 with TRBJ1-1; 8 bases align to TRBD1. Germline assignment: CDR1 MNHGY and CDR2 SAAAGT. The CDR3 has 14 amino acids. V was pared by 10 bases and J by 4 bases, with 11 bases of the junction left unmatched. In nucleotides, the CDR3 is TGTGCCATCAGCACCGCAGGGGGCAGCACTGAAGCTTTCTTT. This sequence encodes CAISTAGGSTEAFF.

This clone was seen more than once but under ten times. In nucleotides, the CDR3 is TGCGCCAGCAGTCGGACTAGCGGTTACAATGAGCAGTTCTTC. It encodes CASSRTSGYNEQFF. This sequence joins TRBV1 and TRBJ2-1; the listed D gene, TRBD2, was not tested against the DNA. TRBV1 is a documented pseudogene. CDR3 length: 14 amino acids.

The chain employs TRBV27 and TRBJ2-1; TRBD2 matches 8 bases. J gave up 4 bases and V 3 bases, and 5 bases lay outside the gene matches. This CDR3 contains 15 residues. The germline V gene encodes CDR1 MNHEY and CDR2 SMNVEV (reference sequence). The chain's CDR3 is CASSFRRGAYNEQFF. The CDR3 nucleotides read TGTGCCAGCAGTTTTCGGCGGGGGGCTTACAATGAGCAGTTCTTC.

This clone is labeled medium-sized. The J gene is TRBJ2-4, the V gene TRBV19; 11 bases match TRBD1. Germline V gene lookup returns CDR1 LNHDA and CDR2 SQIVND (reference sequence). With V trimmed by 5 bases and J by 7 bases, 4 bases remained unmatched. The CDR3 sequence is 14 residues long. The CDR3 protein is CASSPGQGANIQYF. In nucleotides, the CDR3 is TGTGCCAGTAGTCCTGGACAGGGGGCTAACATTCAGTACTTC.

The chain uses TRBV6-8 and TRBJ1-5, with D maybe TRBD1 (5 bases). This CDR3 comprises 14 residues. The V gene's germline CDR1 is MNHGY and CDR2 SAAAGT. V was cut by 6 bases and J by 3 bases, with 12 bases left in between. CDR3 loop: CASSRDFYNQPQHF. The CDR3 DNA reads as TGTGCCAGCAGCCGGGACTTTTACAATCAGCCCCAGCATTTT.

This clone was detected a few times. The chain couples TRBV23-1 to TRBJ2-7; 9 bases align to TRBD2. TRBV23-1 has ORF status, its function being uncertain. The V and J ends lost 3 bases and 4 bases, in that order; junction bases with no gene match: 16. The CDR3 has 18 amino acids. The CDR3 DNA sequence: TGCGCCAGCAGTCACTCCGGCCTAGGGACTAGCCGCTTATACGAGCAGTACTTC. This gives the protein CASSHSGLGTSRLYEQYF.

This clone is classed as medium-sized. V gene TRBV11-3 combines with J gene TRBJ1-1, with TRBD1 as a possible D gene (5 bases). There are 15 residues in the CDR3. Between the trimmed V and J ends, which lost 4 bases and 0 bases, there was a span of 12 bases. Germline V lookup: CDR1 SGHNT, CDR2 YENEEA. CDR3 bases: TGTGCCAGCAGCTCACCGGGACCGATGAACACTGAAGCTTTCTTT. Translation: CASSSPGPMNTEAFF.

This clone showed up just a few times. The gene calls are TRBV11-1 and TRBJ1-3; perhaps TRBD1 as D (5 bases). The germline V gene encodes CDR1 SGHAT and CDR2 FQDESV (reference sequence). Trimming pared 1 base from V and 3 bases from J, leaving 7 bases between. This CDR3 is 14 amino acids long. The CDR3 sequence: CASSLVQGGNTIYF. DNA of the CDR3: TGTGCCAGCAGCTTAGTGCAGGGTGGAAACACCATATATTTT.

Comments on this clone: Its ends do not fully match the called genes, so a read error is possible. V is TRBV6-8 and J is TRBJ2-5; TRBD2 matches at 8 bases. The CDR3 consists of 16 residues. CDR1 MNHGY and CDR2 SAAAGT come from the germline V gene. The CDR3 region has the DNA TGTGCCATCAGTGGAGGGGCTAGCGGGTTTCAAGAGACCCAGTACTTC. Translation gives CAISGGASGFQETQYF.

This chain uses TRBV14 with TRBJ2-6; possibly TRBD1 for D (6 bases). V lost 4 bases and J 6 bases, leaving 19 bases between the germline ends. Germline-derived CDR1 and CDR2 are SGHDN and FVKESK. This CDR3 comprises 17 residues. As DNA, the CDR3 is TGTGCCAGCAGCCCATTACAGGGATCCGTCTTGGCCAACGTCCTGACTTTC. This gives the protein CASSPLQGSVLANVLTF.

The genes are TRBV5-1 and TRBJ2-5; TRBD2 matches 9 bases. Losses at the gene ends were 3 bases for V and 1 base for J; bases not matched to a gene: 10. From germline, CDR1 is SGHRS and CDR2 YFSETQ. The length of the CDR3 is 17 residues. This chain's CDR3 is CASSSTGLAPRQETQYF. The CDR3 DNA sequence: TGCGCCAGCAGCTCGACGGGACTAGCCCCTCGCCAAGAGACCCAGTACTTC.

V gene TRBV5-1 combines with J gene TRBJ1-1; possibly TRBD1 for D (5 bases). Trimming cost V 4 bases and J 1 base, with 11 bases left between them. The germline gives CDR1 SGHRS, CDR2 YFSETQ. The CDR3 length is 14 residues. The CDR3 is CASSPTGGNTEAFF. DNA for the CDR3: TGCGCCAGCAGCCCAACGGGGGGGAACACTGAAGCTTTCTTT. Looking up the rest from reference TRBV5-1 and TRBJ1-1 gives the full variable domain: KAGVTQTPRYLIKTRGQQVTLSCSPISGHRSVSWYQQTPGQGLQFLFEYFSETQRNKGNFPGRFSGRQFSNSRSEMNVSTLELGDSALYLCASSPTGGNTEAFFGQGTRLTVV.

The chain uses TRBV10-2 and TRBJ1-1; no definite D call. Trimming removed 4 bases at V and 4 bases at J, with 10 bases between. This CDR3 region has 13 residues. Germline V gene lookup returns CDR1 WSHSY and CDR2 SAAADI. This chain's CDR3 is CASSVYSGTEAFF. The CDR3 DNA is TGCGCCAGCAGTGTCTACAGCGGCACTGAAGCTTTCTTT.